This TCR beta chain was profiled in a study of blood T cell repertoires in COVID-19. About the study: Acute and convalescent COVID-19 specimens originated in the United States, Italy and Spain. In each case, the material was cDNA or gDNA derived from T cells, B-cell-depleted T cells, or PBMCs.

Germline CDR1 reads SQVTM; CDR2 reads ANQGSEA. V lost 6 bases and J 10 bases, leaving 25 bases between the germline ends. This CDR3 is 14 amino acids long. Original processing methods: Reference gene primers were amplified, and this amplification served to estimate nucleated cell counts. Sequencing used immunoSEQ multiplex PCR; TCRdb keeps in-frame clones, though not all of them. V, J and clone size are those of that table, while D and trimming were read from the DNA. In the table there are over 150,000 clones, 82% of which are singletons. The sequence was obtained from a human donor with acute or convalescent COVID-19. The donor label of this sample is uncertain. V gene TRBV29-1 combines with J gene TRBJ2-7, with a weak D call TRBD1 (5 bases). Material: peripheral blood. This chain's CDR3 is CSVLGHQNVGVQYF. CDR3 in DNA: TGCAGCGTCCTAGGACACCAAAACGTAGGGGTCCAGTACTTC.